Below, one T cell receptor (beta chain) is given with its context. The source of the sample is a study of shared clonotypes between healthy human individuals. Background on the study: Three plates each covered CD4 naive and memory; CD8 naive two, CD8 memory one.

TCRdb's copy holds only in-frame clones and misses some; the assay was immunoSEQ multiplex PCR. The table lists 1,400,000 or so clones, around 98.5% of them singletons. Germline V gene sequence: CDR1 SGHRS, CDR2 YFSETQ. The CDR3 is 16 amino acids. V lost 3 bases to trimming and J lost 8 bases, with 21 bases between them. The V gene is TRBV5-1, the J gene TRBJ2-1; TRBD2 might be the D (5 bases). The source is a man aged 25 to 40 in good health. The specimen sequenced was naive CD4+ T cells sorted from blood. Subset denoted: CD45RA+ positively selected. Here the CDR3 reads CASSSTRGLFQDEQFF. The CDR3 DNA is TGCGCCAGCAGCTCAACACGTGGACTTTTTCAAGATGAGCAGTTCTTC.